The rows below give T cell receptor beta chains drawn from one sample of a study of shared clonotypes between healthy human individuals. TCRdb's copy holds only in-frame clones and misses some; the assay was immunoSEQ multiplex PCR. The sample lists some 980,000 clones, about three quarters occurring once. The sequencing sample was made of memory CD4+ T cells sorted from blood. The receptors here all came from a man aged 18 to 30 in good health. Each CDR3 is given with its conserved first and last residue. Fields, in order: CDR3 length, V gene, J gene, D gene, clone size, CDR3 DNA, CDR3 protein. D genes are given only for firm matches. Some rows mark clone size as missing; the rest say once, few, many or name a class of expanded clone.

>16|TRBV7-9|TRBJ2-5|TRBD2|.
TGTGCCAGCAACTACGAAGCGGGACTAGCGGGGAAGACCCAGTACTTC
CASNYEAGLAGKTQYF
>13|TRBV6-1|TRBJ1-6|TRBD1|.
TGTGCCAGCAGCACCGACAGGGGTTCACCCCTCCACTTT
CASSTDRGSPLHF
>14|TRBV5-1|TRBJ2-2|.|few
TGCGCCAGCAGCTTGGCCATGAACACCGGGGAGCTGTTTTTT
CASSLAMNTGELFF
>13|TRBV5-1|TRBJ1-1|.|.
TGCGCCAGCAGCGGGACGTTGAACACTGAAGCTTTCTTT
CASSGTLNTEAFF
>19|TRBV5-6|TRBJ2-7|TRBD2|.
TGTGCCAGCAGCTTAAAGGGCGGGAGTTTATTCCGGATGTCCTACGAGCAGTACTTC
CASSLKGGSLFRMSYEQYF
>13|TRBV4-2|TRBJ2-1|.|.
TGTGCCAGCAGCCAAGAGGGCTACAATGAGCAGTTCTTC
CASSQEGYNEQFF
>14|TRBV19|TRBJ2-1|.|.
TGTGCCAGTAGTATAGGCGAGTTCCCCAATGAGCAGTTCTTC
CASSIGEFPNEQFF
>15|TRBV28|TRBJ2-1|TRBD1|few
TGTGCCAGCAGATCCGGGACAGGGGCGTACAATGAGCAGTTCTTC
CASRSGTGAYNEQFF
>14|TRBV15|TRBJ2-7|.|.
TGTGCCACCAGCAGAGCTGGGGTCCCCTACGAGCAGTACTTC
CATSRAGVPYEQYF
>13|TRBV15|TRBJ1-2|.|.
TGTGCCACCAGTTTGGGACCTAACTATGGCTACACCTTC
CATSLGPNYGYTF
>16|TRBV18|TRBJ2-3|TRBD2|.
TGTGCCAGCTCCCCTCGGGGGGGGGCCGACCCAGATACGCAGTATTTT
CASSPRGGADPDTQYF
>13|TRBV18|TRBJ1-2|.|.
TGTGCCAGCTCACCAACAGGTTCCTATGGCTACACCTTC
CASSPTGSYGYTF
>15|TRBV21-1|TRBJ1-1|.|.
TGTGCCAGCAGCGGACCCGGGGAGGTGAACACTGAAGCTTTCTTT
CASSGPGEVNTEAFF
>16|TRBV7-3|TRBJ1-2|TRBD1|.
TGTGCCAGCAGCTTAACGGGACAGGGTAATCTCTATGGCTACACCTTC
CASSLTGQGNLYGYTF
>14|TRBV27|TRBJ1-5|.|.
TGTGCCAGCAGTTCGGGTTGGGGGGCGCAGCCCCAGCATTTT
CASSSGWGAQPQHF
>14|TRBV7-9|TRBJ2-7|.|once
TGTGCCAGCAGCCGTAATCAAGGCACCTACGAGCAGTACTTC
CASSRNQGTYEQYF
>17|TRBV5-6|TRBJ2-3|TRBD2|.
TGTGCCAGCAGCTTGGAGACGGGGGGAAAGAGCACAGATACGCAGTATTTT
CASSLETGGKSTDTQYF
>15|TRBV28|TRBJ1-5|.|.
TGTGCCAGCAGTCAACCAACAGGGCTGTATCAGCCCCAGCATTTT
CASSQPTGLYQPQHF
>15|TRBV29-1|TRBJ2-1|TRBD2|few
TGCAGCGTTGAAGTTGGTAGCGGGGGGCTCGATGAGCAGTTCTTC
CSVEVGSGGLDEQFF
>13|TRBV7-9|TRBJ2-1|TRBD1|once
TGTGCCAGCAGCAGTAACAGGGGACATGAGCAGTTCTTC
CASSSNRGHEQFF
>15|TRBV6-1|TRBJ1-5|.|.
TGTGCCAGCAGTGAACACGGTAGTGGCAATCAGCCCCAGCATTTT
CASSEHGSGNQPQHF
>12|TRBV13|TRBJ2-3|TRBD2|few
TGTGCCAGCAGCGTCGGGACTAGCAAGCAGTATTTT
CASSVGTSKQYF
>14|TRBV5-1|TRBJ2-1|.|few
TGCGCCAGCAGCTTGGACACAGGTTACAATGAGCAGTTCTTC
CASSLDTGYNEQFF
>15|TRBV30|TRBJ2-7|.|.
TGTGCCTGGACAAACCCCCGGACCGGGAATTACGAGCAGTACTTC
CAWTNPRTGNYEQYF
>16|TRBV4-1|TRBJ2-1|TRBD2|.
TGCGCCAGCAGCCCAGGGGACCGGGGGGGGCCGCATGAGCAGTTCTTC
CASSPGDRGGPHEQFF
>13|TRBV19|TRBJ1-2|TRBD1|.
TGTGCCAGTAGCGACAGGGGAGGCGATGGCTACACCTTC
CASSDRGGDGYTF
>13|TRBV5-1|TRBJ1-6|.|.
TGCGCCAGCAGCTTGGATGGGAATTCACCCCTCCACTTT
CASSLDGNSPLHF
>13|TRBV27|TRBJ1-2|.|.
TGTGCCAGCAGTTTAGGGGGTAACTATGGCTACACCTTC
CASSLGGNYGYTF
>15|TRBV29-1|TRBJ1-1|.|.
TGCAGCGGTTACAGAAGCTCGCTATACGACACTGAAGCTTTCTTT
CSGYRSSLYDTEAFF
>14|TRBV19|TRBJ1-1|.|.
TGTGCCAGTAGTACCCGGATGTCTAACACTGAAGCTTTCTTT
CASSTRMSNTEAFF
>16|TRBV7-9|TRBJ2-7|TRBD1|.
TGTGCCAGCAGCACCGACGGGACAGGGAGGAGATACGAGCAGTACTTC
CASSTDGTGRRYEQYF
>15|TRBV7-9|TRBJ1-5|TRBD1|few
TGTGCCAGCAGCTTGGGGGGACAGGACAATCAGCCCCAGCATTTT
CASSLGGQDNQPQHF
>14|TRBV18|TRBJ1-1|.|.
TGTGCCAGCTCACCGCAGGAGATGAACACTGAAGCTTTCTTT
CASSPQEMNTEAFF
>15|TRBV7-9|TRBJ1-6|TRBD1|.
TGTGCCAGCAGCTTAGGGGACAGGATTAATTCACCCCTCCACTTT
CASSLGDRINSPLHF
>14|TRBV6-1|TRBJ2-2|TRBD2|.
TGTGCCAGCAGTGAGACTAGCTACACCGGGGAGCTGTTTTTT
CASSETSYTGELFF
>16|TRBV6-1|TRBJ2-2|TRBD1|.
TGTGCCAGCAGTGAGTGGGACAGGGGGAACACCGGGGAGCTGTTTTTT
CASSEWDRGNTGELFF